These 5 T cell receptor beta chains were sequenced from one sample in a study of graft-versus-host responses after intestinal transplantation. Produced via immunoSEQ multiplex PCR; TCRdb's table is partial and in-frame only. The sample lists 21,000 or so clones, 55% to 70% seen once, with 0.95% to 1.1% in the top ten. Material: alloreactive CD4+ T cells from a mixed lymphocyte reaction culture, obtained before intestinal transplant. Regarding subset: CFSE-low proliferating T cells sorted from roughly six-day pre-transplant mixed lymphocyte reaction (GvH or HvG direction). Source of these receptors: a human patient who received an intestinal transplant.

The genes are TRBV6-1 and TRBJ2-1; D is possibly TRBD1 (5 bases). Trimming shortened V by 6 bases and J by 6 bases, and 18 bases separated the two germline ends. CDR1 is MNHNS and CDR2 is SASEGT in the germline V gene. The CDR3 totals 15 residues. For the CDR3, the DNA is TGTGCCAGCAGCACGTCACCCCAGGGCAGCAATGAGCAGTTCTTC. It codes for CASSTSPQGSNEQFF.

The J gene is TRBJ1-1, the V gene TRBV6-1, with TRBD1 as a possible D gene (5 bases). V lost 4 bases and J lost 0, with 12 bases in between. The CDR3 spans 15 residues. Germline values: CDR1 MNHNS, CDR2 SASEGT. In DNA form, the CDR3 reads TGTGCCAGCAGTGGACTGACAGTCATGAACACTGAAGCTTTCTTT. Translated: CASSGLTVMNTEAFF.

This clone was seen a single time. V gene TRBV7-6 combines with J gene TRBJ2-2; 11 bases agree with TRBD1. The length of the CDR3 is 16 residues. V was pared by 5 bases and J by 9 bases, with 11 bases of the junction left unmatched. Germline V gene sequence: CDR1 SGHVS, CDR2 FNYEAQ. CDR3 bases: TGTGCCAGCAGCCCCCGGGGGGACAGGGGGGGCCGGGAGCTGTTTTTT. It is translated as CASSPRGDRGGRELFF.

The chain uses TRBV2 and TRBJ1-4; D gene ambiguous. Germline values: CDR1 SNHLY, CDR2 FYNNEI. Trimming took 8 bases from V and 7 from J, leaving 17 bases between them. The CDR3 loop spans 14 amino acids. This CDR3 is CASLIGRRGEKLFF. In DNA form, the CDR3 reads TGTGCCAGCCTCATCGGCCGACGGGGTGAAAAACTGTTTTTT.

The rearrangement joins TRBV6-1 to TRBJ1-1, with D maybe TRBD1 (5 bases). CDR3 length equals 14 residues. CDR1 is MNHNS, CDR2 SASEGT, per germline. Trimming stripped 5 bases from V and 3 bases from J, with 13 bases between. The CDR3 protein is CASSRSRADTEAFF. CDR3 in DNA: TGTGCCAGCAGTAGAAGCAGGGCAGACACTGAAGCTTTCTTT.